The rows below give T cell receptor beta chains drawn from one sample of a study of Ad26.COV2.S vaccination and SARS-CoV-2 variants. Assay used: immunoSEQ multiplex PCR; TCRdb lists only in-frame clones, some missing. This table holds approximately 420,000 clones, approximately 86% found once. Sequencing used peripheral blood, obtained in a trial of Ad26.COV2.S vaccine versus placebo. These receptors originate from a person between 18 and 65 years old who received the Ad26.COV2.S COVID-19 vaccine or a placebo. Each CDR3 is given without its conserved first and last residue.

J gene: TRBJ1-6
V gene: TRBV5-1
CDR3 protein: ASSTDRGRNSPLH

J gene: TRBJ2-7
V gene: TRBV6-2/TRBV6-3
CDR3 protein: ASSSLGQGTYEQY

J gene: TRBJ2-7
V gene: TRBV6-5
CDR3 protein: ASRLSGTGSLEQY

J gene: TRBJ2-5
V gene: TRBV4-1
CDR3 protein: ASSRTGLETQY

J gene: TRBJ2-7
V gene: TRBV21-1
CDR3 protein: ASSKPGTDEQY

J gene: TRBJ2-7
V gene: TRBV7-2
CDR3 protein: ASSSKTGLYEQY

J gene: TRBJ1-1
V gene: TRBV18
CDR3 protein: ASSPAYWNTEAF

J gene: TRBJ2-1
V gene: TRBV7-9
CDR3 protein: ASSLGGTTSPYGEQF

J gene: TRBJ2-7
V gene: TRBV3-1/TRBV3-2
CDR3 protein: ASSQVQKGSEQY

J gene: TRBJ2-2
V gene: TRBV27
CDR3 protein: ATRRASDNTGELF

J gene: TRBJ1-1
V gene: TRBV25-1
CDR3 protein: ASSMTGGGTEAF

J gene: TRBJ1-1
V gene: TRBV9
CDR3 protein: ASSAISNAEAF

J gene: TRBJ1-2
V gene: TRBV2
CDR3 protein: ASSERVNYGYT

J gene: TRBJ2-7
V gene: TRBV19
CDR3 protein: ASSLRDRATYEQY

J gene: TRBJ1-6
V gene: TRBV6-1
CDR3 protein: ASSDATGNLH

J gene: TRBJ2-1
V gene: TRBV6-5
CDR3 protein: ASEISSYNEQF

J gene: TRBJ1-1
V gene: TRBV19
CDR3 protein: ASKDENTEAF

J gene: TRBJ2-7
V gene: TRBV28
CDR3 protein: ASSPHATTIPEQY

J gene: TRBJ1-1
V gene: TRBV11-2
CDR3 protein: ASSLVPTDSRAF

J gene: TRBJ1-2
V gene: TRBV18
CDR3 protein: ASSPDRGEGYT

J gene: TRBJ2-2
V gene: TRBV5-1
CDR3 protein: ASSSRDRDYTGELF

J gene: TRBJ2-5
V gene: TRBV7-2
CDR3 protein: ASSFLDWYQETQY

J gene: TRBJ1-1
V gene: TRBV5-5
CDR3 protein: ASSYRTEAF

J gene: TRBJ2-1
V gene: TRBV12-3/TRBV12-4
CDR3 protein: ASSPLRNEQF

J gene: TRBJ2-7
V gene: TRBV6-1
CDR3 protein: ASSETPGGYYEQY

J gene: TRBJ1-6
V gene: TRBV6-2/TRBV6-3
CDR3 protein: ASSPPGTKNSPLH

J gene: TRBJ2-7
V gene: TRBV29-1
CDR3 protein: SVGLQGAKQY

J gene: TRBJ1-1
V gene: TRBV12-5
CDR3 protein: ASGLGDGVGEAF

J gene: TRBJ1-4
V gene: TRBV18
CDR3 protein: ASSPQVSNEKLF

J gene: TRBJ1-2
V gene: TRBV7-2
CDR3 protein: ASSQVWGNYGYT

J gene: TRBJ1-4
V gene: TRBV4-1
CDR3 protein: ASSPDSATNEKLF

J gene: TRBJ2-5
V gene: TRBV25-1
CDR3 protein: ASSTAGTRETQY

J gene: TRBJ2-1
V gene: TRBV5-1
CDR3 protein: ASSFGTGSYNEQF

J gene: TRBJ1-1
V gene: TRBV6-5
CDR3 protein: ASSYGVDTEAF

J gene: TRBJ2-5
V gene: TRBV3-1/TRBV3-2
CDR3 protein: ASSSTSGEETQY

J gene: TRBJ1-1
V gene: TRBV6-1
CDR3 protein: ASSEYLQVNTEAF

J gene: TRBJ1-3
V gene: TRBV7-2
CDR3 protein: ASSLSGGASGNTIY

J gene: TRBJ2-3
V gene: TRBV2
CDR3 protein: ASGTWLIDTQY

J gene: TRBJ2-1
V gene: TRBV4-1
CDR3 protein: ASSQVKPVNEQF

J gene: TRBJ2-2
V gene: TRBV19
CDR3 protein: ASSIVSGVPLNTGELF

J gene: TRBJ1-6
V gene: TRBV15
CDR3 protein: ATSTDHRGDNSPLH

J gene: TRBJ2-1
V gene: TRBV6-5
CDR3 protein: ASRTGGNEQF

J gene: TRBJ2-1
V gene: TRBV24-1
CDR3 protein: ATLGGGGNEQF

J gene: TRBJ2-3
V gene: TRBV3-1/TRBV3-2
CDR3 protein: ASSPLHRAEDTQY

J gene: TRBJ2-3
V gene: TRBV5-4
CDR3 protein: ASSLTVASTDTQY

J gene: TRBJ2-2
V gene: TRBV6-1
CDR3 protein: ASSEDGGPVNTGELF

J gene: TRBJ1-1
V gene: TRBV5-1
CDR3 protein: ASSVDMNTEAF

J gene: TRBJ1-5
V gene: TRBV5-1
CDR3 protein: ASSPNPGQGNQPQH